This T cell receptor beta chain was recovered during a study of blood T cell repertoires in COVID-19. The repertoire was sequenced with immunoSEQ multiplex PCR; TCRdb's copy has only in-frame clones and lacks some. The sample shows approximately 150,000 clones, over 70% of them seen only once. Per germline, CDR1 KGHSH and CDR2 LQKENI. V was pared by 3 bases and J by 1 base, with 5 bases of the junction left unmatched. The CDR3 has 15 residues. The TCR was taken from a woman between 45 and 60 years old with acute or convalescent COVID-19. The chain links TRBV18 to TRBJ1-1; 7 nucleotides agree with TRBD1. The sample consisted of peripheral blood. The DNA for the CDR3 is TGTGCCAGCTCACCTAGGGGACAGCAGAACACTGAAGCTTTCTTT. Amino acids: CASSPRGQQNTEAFF.